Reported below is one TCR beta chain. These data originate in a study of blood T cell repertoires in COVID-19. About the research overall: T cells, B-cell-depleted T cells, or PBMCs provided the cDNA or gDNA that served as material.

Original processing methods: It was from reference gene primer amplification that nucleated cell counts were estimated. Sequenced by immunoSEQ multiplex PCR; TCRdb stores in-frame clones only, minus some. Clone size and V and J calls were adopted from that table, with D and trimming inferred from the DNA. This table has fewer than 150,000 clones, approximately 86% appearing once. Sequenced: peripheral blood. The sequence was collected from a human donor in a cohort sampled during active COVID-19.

The CDR3 loop reads CASSLTGFGIQYF. The CDR3 bases are TGTGCCAGCAGCTTGACAGGGTTCGGCATTCAGTACTTC. The chain uses TRBV12-3 or TRBV12-4 and TRBJ2-4; 7 bases align to TRBD1. The ends lost 6 bases at V and 9 bases at J; junction bases unmatched: 8. The CDR3 is made up of 13 amino acids.